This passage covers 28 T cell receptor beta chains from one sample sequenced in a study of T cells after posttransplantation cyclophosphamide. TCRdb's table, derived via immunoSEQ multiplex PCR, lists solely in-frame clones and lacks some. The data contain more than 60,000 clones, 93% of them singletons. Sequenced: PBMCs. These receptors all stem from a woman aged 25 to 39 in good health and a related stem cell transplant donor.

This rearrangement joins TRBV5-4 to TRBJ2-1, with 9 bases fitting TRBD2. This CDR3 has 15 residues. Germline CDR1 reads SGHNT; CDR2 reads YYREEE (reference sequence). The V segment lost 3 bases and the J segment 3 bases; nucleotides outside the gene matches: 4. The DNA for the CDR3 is TGTGCCAGCAGCTCCAGCGGGGGGCGCTACAATGAGCAGTTCTTC. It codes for CASSSSGGRYNEQFF. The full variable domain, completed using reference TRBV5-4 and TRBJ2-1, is ETGVTQSPTHLIKTRGQQVTLRCSSQSGHNTVSWYQQALGQGPQFIFQYYREEENGRGNFPPRFSGLQFPNYSSELNVNALELDDSALYLCASSSSGGRYNEQFFGPGTRLTVL.

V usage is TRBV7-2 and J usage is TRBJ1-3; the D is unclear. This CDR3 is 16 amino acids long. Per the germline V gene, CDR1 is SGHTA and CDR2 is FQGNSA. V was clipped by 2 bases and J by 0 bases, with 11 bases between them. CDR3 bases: TGTGCCAGCAGCTTACTCACGCCGAGCTCTGGAAACACCATATATTTT. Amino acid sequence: CASSLLTPSSGNTIYF.

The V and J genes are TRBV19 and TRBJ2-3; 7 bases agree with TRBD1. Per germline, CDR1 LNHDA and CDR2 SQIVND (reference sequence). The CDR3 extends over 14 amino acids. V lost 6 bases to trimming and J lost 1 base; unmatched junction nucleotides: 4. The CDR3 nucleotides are TGTGCCAGTAGAGTAACAGGGGGCACAGATACGCAGTATTTT. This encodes CASRVTGGTDTQYF.

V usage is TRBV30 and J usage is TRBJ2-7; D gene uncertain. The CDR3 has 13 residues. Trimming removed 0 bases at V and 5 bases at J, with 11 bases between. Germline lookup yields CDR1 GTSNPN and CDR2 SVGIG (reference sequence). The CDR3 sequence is CAWSVLLGHEQYF. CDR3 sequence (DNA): TGTGCCTGGAGTGTACTGCTGGGCCACGAGCAGTACTTC.

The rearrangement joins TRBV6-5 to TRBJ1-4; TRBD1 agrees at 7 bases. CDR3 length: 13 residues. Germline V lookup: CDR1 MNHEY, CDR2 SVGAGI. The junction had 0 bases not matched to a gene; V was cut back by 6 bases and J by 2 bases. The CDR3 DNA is TGTGCCAGCAGCAGGGGGACTAATGAAAAACTGTTTTTT. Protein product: CASSRGTNEKLFF.

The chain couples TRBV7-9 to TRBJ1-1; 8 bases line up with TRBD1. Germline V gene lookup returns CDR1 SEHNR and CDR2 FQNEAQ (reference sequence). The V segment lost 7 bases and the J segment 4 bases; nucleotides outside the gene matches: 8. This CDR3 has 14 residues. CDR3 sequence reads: CASTSGQGGTEAFF. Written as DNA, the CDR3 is TGTGCCAGCACCAGTGGACAGGGAGGCACTGAAGCTTTCTTT.

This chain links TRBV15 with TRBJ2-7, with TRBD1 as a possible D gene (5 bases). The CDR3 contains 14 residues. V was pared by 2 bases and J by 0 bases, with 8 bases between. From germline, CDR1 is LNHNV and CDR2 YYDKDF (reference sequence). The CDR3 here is CATSRSTASYEQYF. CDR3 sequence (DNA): TGTGCCACCAGCAGATCGACAGCCTCCTACGAGCAGTACTTC. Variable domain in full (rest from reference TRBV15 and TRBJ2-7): DAMVIQNPRYQVTQFGKPVTLSCSQTLNHNVMYWYQQKSSQAPKLLFHYYDKDFNNEADTPDNFQSRRPNTSFCFLDIRSPGLGDTAMYLCATSRSTASYEQYFGPGTRLTVT.

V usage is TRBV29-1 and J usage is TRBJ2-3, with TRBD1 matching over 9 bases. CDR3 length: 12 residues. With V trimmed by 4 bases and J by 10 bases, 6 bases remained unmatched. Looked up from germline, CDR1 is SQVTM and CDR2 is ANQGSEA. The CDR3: CSVATGTGSQYF. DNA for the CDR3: TGCAGCGTTGCGACCGGGACAGGGTCGCAGTATTTT.

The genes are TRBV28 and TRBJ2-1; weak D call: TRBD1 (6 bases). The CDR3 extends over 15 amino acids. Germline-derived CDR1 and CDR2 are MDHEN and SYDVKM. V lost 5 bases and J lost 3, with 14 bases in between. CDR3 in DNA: TGTGCCAGCAGTCCAGGGGACCTCGTCTACAATGAGCAGTTCTTC. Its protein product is CASSPGDLVYNEQFF.

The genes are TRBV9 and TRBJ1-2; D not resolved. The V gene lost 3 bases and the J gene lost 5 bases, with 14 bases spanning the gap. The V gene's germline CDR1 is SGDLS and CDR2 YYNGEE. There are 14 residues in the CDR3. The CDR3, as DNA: TGTGCCAGCAGCGGGATTAGAGGGTATTATGGCTACACCTTC. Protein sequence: CASSGIRGYYGYTF.

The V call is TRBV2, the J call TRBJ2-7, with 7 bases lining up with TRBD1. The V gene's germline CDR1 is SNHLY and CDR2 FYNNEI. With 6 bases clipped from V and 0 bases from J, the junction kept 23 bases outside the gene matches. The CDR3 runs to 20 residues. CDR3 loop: CASRFARSRDSHTSSYEQYF. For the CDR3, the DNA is TGTGCCAGCAGATTCGCGAGATCCCGGGACAGTCATACTTCCTCCTACGAGCAGTACTTC.

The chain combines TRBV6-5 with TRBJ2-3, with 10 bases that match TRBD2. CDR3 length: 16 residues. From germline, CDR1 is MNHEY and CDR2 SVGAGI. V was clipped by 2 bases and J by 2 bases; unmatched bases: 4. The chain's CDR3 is CASSYLLAGITDTQYF. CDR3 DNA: TGTGCCAGCAGTTACCTACTAGCGGGAATCACAGATACGCAGTATTTT.

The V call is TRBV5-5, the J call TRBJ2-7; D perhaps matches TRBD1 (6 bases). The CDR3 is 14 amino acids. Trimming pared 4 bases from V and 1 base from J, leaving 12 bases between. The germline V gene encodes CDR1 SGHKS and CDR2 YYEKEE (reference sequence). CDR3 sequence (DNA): TGTGCCAGCAGCCCATTCGGACAGTCCTACGAGCAGTACTTC. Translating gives CASSPFGQSYEQYF.

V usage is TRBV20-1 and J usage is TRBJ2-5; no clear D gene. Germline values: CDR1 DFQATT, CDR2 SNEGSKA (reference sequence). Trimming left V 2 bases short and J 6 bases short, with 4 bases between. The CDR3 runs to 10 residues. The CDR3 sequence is CSARFQTQYF. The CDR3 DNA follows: TGCAGTGCTAGATTCCAGACCCAGTACTTC.

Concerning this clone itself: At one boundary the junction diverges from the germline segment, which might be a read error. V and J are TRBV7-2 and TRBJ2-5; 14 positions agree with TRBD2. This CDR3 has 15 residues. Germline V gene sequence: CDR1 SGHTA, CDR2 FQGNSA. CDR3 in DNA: TGTGCCAGCAGCCGACGTGGGACTAGCGGGGGCCCAGGGGACTTC. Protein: CASSRRGTSGGPGDF.

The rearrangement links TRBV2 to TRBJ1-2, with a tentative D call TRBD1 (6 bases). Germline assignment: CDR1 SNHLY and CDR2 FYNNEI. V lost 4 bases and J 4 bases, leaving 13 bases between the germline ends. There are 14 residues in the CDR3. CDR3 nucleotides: TGTGCCAGCAGTGGCGGACAGCTGCTCTATGGCTACACCTTC. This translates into CASSGGQLLYGYTF.

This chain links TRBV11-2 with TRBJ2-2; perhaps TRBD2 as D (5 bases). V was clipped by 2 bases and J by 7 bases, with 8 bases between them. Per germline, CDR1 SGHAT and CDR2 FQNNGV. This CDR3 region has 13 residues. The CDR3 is CASSLTGNGELFF. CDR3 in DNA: TGTGCCAGCAGCTTAACCGGGAACGGGGAGCTGTTTTTT.

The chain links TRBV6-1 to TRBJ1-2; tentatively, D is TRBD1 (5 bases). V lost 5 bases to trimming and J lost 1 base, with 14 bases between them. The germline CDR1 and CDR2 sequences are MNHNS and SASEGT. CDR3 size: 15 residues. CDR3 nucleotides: TGTGCCAGCAGTCGATCTCGGGACGTTAACTATGGCTACACCTTC. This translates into CASSRSRDVNYGYTF.

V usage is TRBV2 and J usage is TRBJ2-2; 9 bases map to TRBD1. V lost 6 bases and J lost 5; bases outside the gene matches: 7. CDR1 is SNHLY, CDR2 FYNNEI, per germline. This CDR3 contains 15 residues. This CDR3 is CASRTGGGKTGELFF. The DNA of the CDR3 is TGTGCCAGCAGGACAGGGGGAGGGAAAACCGGGGAGCTGTTTTTT.

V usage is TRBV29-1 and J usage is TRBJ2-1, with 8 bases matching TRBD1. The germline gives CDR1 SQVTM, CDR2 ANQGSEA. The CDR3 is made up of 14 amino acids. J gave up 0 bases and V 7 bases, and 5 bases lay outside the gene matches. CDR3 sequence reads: CSGRDRSSYNEQFF. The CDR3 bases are TGCAGCGGGAGGGACAGGAGCTCCTACAATGAGCAGTTCTTC.

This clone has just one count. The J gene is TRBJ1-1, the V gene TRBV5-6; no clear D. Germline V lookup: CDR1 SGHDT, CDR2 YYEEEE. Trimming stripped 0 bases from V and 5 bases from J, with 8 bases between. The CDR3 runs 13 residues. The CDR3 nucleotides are TGTGCCAGCAGCTTGGACGTAACTACTGAAGCTTTCTTT. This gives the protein CASSLDVTTEAFF.

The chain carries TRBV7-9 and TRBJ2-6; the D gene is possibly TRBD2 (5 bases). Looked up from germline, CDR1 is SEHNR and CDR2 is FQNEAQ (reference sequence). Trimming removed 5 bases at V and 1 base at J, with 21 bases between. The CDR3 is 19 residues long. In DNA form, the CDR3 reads TGTGCCAGCAGCCCCAGTGTAGGCGCCGGGGAATCTGGGGCCAACGTCCTGACTTTC. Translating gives CASSPSVGAGESGANVLTF.

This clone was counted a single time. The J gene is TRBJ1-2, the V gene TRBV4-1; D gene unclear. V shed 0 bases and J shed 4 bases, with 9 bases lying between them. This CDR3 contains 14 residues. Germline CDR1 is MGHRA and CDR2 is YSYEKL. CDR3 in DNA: TGCGCCAGCAGCCAAGATTGGACGGCCTATGGCTACACCTTC. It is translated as CASSQDWTAYGYTF.

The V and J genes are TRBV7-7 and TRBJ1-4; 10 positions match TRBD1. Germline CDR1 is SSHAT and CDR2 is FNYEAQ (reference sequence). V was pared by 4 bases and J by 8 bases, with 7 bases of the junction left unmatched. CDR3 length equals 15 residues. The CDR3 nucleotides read TGTGCCAGCAGCTCCTCCGGGACAGGGGTCGAAAAACTGTTTTTT. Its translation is CASSSSGTGVEKLFF.

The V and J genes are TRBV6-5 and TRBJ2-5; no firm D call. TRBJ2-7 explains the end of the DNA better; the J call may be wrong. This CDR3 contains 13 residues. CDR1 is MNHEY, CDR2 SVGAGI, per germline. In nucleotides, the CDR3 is TGTGCCAGCATGACTCCTGGAGCCTACGAGCAGTACTTC. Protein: CASMTPGAYEQYF.

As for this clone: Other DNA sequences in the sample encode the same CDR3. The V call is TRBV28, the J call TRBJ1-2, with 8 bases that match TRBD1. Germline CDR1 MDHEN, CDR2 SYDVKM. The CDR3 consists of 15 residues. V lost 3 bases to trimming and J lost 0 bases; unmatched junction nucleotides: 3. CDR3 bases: TGTGCCAGCAGTTTCCCGACAGGGGCTAACTATGGCTACACCTTC. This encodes CASSFPTGANYGYTF.

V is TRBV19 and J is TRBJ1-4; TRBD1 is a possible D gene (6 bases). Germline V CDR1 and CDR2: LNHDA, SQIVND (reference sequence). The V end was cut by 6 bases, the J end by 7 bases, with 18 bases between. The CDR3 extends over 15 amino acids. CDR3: CASRPSTGGGEKLFF. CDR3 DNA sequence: TGTGCCAGTAGGCCCTCGACCGGGGGCGGTGAAAAACTGTTTTTT.

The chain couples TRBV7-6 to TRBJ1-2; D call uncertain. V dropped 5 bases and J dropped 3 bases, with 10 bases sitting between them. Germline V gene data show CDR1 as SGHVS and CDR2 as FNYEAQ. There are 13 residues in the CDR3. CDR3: CASSVDGYYGYTF. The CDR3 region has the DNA TGTGCCAGCAGCGTGGACGGATACTATGGCTACACCTTC.